Each of the 26 T cell receptor beta chains below was sequenced from the same sample in a study of a mutant IDH1 vaccine in newly diagnosed glioma. Generated by immunoSEQ multiplex PCR, the TCRdb table keeps only in-frame clones and is missing some. In the table there are some 68,000 clones, approximately 85% of which are singletons. Sample time point: baseline, week 1 (first vaccination visit). Described treatment: pre-vaccination baseline after standard-of-care therapy. The sample consisted of PBMCs, taken from a glioma patient treated with radiotherapy, temozolomide or both. These receptors were obtained from a man aged 50-59 years with glioma.

CDR3 bases: TGTGCCAGCAGTGAGGGGAGCTATGGCTACACCTTC. Amino acid sequence: CASSEGSYGYTF. This sequence joins TRBV2 and TRBJ1-2; D gene unclear. The CDR3 totals 12 residues. V was shortened by 3 bases and J by 4 bases, with 6 bases between the two germline ends. From germline, CDR1 is SNHLY and CDR2 FYNNEI.

This clone was recorded a few times. This chain joins TRBV9 and TRBJ2-7; a weak D match, TRBD1 (7 bases). The germline gives CDR1 SGDLS, CDR2 YYNGEE. V lost 2 bases to trimming and J lost 6 bases, with 12 bases between them. The CDR3 is 13 residues long. Here the CDR3 reads CASSVTGRGEQYF. The DNA for the CDR3 is TGTGCCAGCAGCGTGACAGGGCGGGGCGAGCAGTACTTC.

The chain employs TRBV5-4 and TRBJ2-5; D is undetermined. The ends were cut back, 5 bases at V and 4 bases at J, with 12 bases in the middle. Germline V gives CDR1 SGHNT, CDR2 YYREEE (reference sequence). This CDR3 region has 13 residues. The CDR3 protein is CASSSGRGETQYF. CDR3 bases: TGTGCCAGCAGTTCCGGACGCGGAGAGACCCAGTACTTC.

The rearrangement joins TRBV30 to TRBJ1-2; a possible D gene is TRBD1 (6 bases). Germline lookup yields CDR1 GTSNPN and CDR2 SVGIG (reference sequence). V shed 2 bases and J shed 0 bases, with 10 bases lying between them. This CDR3 spans 14 amino acids. The CDR3 coding sequence is TGTGCCTGGAGTCATACAGGGCCTAACTATGGCTACACCTTC. Amino acids: CAWSHTGPNYGYTF. Full variable domain (remainder filled in from reference TRBV30 and TRBJ1-2): SQTIHQWPATLVQPVGSPLSLECTVEGTSNPNLYWYRQAAGRGLQLLFYSVGIGQISSEVPQNLSASRPQDRQFILSSKKLLLSDSGFYLCAWSHTGPNYGYTFGSGTRLTVV.

The chain uses TRBV19 and TRBJ2-6; D is unresolved. Germline V gives CDR1 LNHDA, CDR2 SQIVND (reference sequence). V was cut by 2 bases and J by 2 bases, with 7 bases left in between. CDR3 length equals 15 residues. CDR3 nucleotide sequence: TGTGCCAGTAGTATAACCAGCACTGGGGCCAACGTCCTGACTTTC. It yields the protein CASSITSTGANVLTF.

This chain uses TRBV2 with TRBJ1-5; 7 nucleotides match TRBD1. Unmatched junction bases numbered 12, after V lost 5 bases and J lost 8 bases. The CDR3 is made up of 15 amino acids. Germline CDR1 and CDR2: SNHLY and FYNNEI. CDR3 protein: CASSMTGSLGEPQHF. In DNA, the CDR3 is TGTGCCAGCAGTATGACAGGGTCCCTGGGGGAGCCCCAGCATTTT.

The V and J genes are TRBV6-5 and TRBJ2-6; 7 positions match TRBD1. The CDR3 is 16 residues long. The V gene end was trimmed by 4 bases and the J gene end by 0 bases; junction bases not matched to a gene: 3. Germline lookup yields CDR1 MNHEY and CDR2 SVGAGI. The CDR3 bases are TGTGCCAGCAGTTGGGACAGTAGCTCTGGGGCCAACGTCCTGACTTTC. Its translation is CASSWDSSSGANVLTF.

This clone showed up just a few times. This sequence joins TRBV2 and TRBJ1-1, with a tentative D call TRBD1 (5 bases). The CDR3 totals 14 residues. V shed 11 bases and J shed 2 bases, with 18 bases lying between them. Per germline, CDR1 SNHLY and CDR2 FYNNEI. CDR3 in amino acids: CALSGAATNTEAFF. In nucleotides, the CDR3 is TGTGCCCTCAGCGGGGCAGCCACTAACACTGAAGCTTTCTTT. The variable domain in full, completed from reference TRBV2 and TRBJ1-1, reads EPEVTQTPSHQVTQMGQEVILRCVPISNHLYFYWYRQILGQKVEFLVSFYNNEISEKSEIFDDQFSVERPDGSNFTLKIRSTKLEDSAMYFCALSGAATNTEAFFGQGTRLTVV.

This clone was observed a few times. The chain uses TRBV4-2 and TRBJ2-1, with 7 bases matching TRBD1. The CDR3 is 14 amino acids. From germline, CDR1 is LGHNA and CDR2 YNFKEQ. The J segment lost 7 bases and the V segment lost 4 bases, leaving 7 bases of the junction unmatched. The CDR3 nucleotides read TGTGCCAGCAGCCGCGGACAGGAGCGGAATGAGCAGTTCTTC. It encodes CASSRGQERNEQFF.

The rearrangement uses TRBV29-1 and TRBJ2-7, with a tentative D call TRBD1 (5 bases). The V gene lost 7 bases and the J gene lost 2 bases, with 15 bases spanning the gap. This CDR3 comprises 13 residues. The germline V gene has CDR1 SQVTM and CDR2 ANQGSEA. The DNA of the CDR3 is TGCAGCGCGTACCATCAGGGTACCTACGAGCAGTACTTC. Residues: CSAYHQGTYEQYF.

The rearrangement links TRBV7-8 to TRBJ2-7; 7 bases line up with TRBD1. CDR1 SGHVS and CDR2 FQNEAQ come from the germline V gene. CDR3 length: 15 amino acids. V lost 5 bases to trimming and J lost 2 bases; unmatched junction nucleotides: 9. The CDR3 coding sequence is TGTGCCAGCAGCCTACCGGGACAGCAAACCTACGAGCAGTACTTC. Its protein product is CASSLPGQQTYEQYF.

The chain couples TRBV9 to TRBJ1-1; unclear D gene. Germline lookup yields CDR1 SGDLS and CDR2 YYNGEE. This CDR3 spans 13 amino acids. The germline V and J ends were trimmed by 5 bases and 4 bases, with 12 bases remaining between them. The CDR3 DNA is TGTGCCAGCAGTCCAGAAGGGCTCACTGAAGCTTTCTTT. Translating it yields CASSPEGLTEAFF.

The chain employs TRBV28 and TRBJ2-1; 9 bases are a match to TRBD1. The CDR3 spans 15 residues. Germline CDR1 reads MDHEN; CDR2 reads SYDVKM. Unmatched junction bases numbered 10, after V lost 5 bases and J lost 8 bases. This CDR3 reads CASSHGTGTVDEQFF. The CDR3 nucleotides read TGTGCCAGCAGTCACGGGACAGGGACCGTCGATGAGCAGTTCTTC.

The chain couples TRBV2 to TRBJ1-5; D gene unclear. Germline V gene sequence: CDR1 SNHLY, CDR2 FYNNEI. The CDR3 has 16 residues. The ends were cut back, 1 base at V and 0 bases at J, with 10 bases in the middle. For the CDR3, the DNA is TGTGCCAGCAGTGAAGGGGCCTTTTTTAGCAATCAGCCCCAGCATTTT. As protein: CASSEGAFFSNQPQHF.

The CDR3 sequence is CASSPQPQGANEKLFF. The CDR3 DNA follows: TGTGCCAGCTCACCTCAACCCCAGGGGGCGAATGAAAAACTGTTTTTT. The rearrangement uses TRBV18 and TRBJ1-4; 8 positions match TRBD1. The germline CDR1 and CDR2 sequences are KGHSH and LQKENI. V lost 3 bases, J lost 5 bases, and 8 bases stayed unmatched. The CDR3 is 16 residues long.

This clone was seen only a few times. The chain has TRBV2 and TRBJ1-6; D gene unclear. The CDR3 extends over 12 amino acids. Germline V gives CDR1 SNHLY, CDR2 FYNNEI. Trimming cost V 3 bases and J 10 bases, with 7 bases left between them. The DNA for the CDR3 is TGTGCCAGCAGTGATTTTGCGTCACCCCTCCACTTT. Translated, it gives CASSDFASPLHF.

The genes are TRBV9 and TRBJ2-2; possible D gene TRBD1, 5 bases. V was pared by 0 bases and J by 5 bases, with 8 bases between. CDR3 size: 14 residues. Germline-derived CDR1 and CDR2 are SGDLS and YYNGEE. The CDR3 region is CASSVVSGTGELFF. CDR3 DNA sequence: TGTGCCAGCAGCGTAGTTTCAGGGACCGGGGAGCTGTTTTTT. The entire variable domain, with the rest obtained from reference TRBV9 and TRBJ2-2, is as follows: DSGVTQTPKHLITATGQRVTLRCSPRSGDLSVYWYQQSLDQGLQFLIQYYNGEERAKGNILERFSAQQFPDLHSELNLSSLELGDSALYFCASSVVSGTGELFFGEGSRLTVL.

The gene calls are TRBV29-1 and TRBJ2-1, with D uncertain. Germline values: CDR1 SQVTM, CDR2 ANQGSEA. V lost 1 base and J lost 2, with 9 bases in between. The CDR3 length is 14 residues. DNA of the CDR3: TGCAGCGTTGAAGTCGTGGGCGCCTACAATGAGCAGTTCTTC. Residues: CSVEVVGAYNEQFF.

The chain couples TRBV15 to TRBJ1-5; the D is unclear. V was clipped by 0 bases and J by 5 bases, with 11 bases between them. The germline gives CDR1 LNHNV, CDR2 YYDKDF (reference sequence). The CDR3 has 15 residues. CDR3 residues: CATSRDPASDQPQHF. Written as DNA, the CDR3 is TGTGCCACCAGCAGAGACCCCGCGTCTGATCAGCCCCAGCATTTT.

The chain joins TRBV4-1 to TRBJ1-3; 8 bases line up with TRBD1. This CDR3 comprises 15 residues. Germline trimming cut 5 bases from V and 2 bases from J; bases unmatched to any gene: 5. Germline-derived CDR1 and CDR2 are MGHRA and YSYEKL. CDR3 in amino acids: CASSSGQAAGNTIYF. The CDR3 coding sequence is TGCGCCAGCAGCTCGGGACAGGCTGCTGGAAACACCATATATTTT.

This chain links TRBV30 with TRBJ1-1; D may be TRBD1 (6 bases). The CDR3 contains 12 residues. Trimming stripped 7 bases from V and 7 bases from J, with 16 bases between. The germline gives CDR1 GTSNPN, CDR2 SVGIG (reference sequence). The CDR3 nucleotides are TGTGCCTTTTCCGGGGACACCTATGAAGCTTTCTTT. It codes for CAFSGDTYEAFF. The full variable domain, in which reference TRBV30 and TRBJ1-1 provide the parts outside the CDR3, is SQTIHQWPATLVQPVGSPLSLECTVEGTSNPNLYWYRQAAGRGLQLLFYSVGIGQISSEVPQNLSASRPQDRQFILSSKKLLLSDSGFYLCAFSGDTYEAFFGQGTRLTVV.

This sequence joins TRBV30 and TRBJ2-6; 12 bases line up with TRBD1. Per the germline V gene, CDR1 is GTSNPN and CDR2 is SVGIG (reference sequence). This CDR3 region has 21 residues. Losses at the gene ends were 3 bases for V and 1 base for J; bases not matched to a gene: 16. The CDR3: CAWRKYGTGGAEGSGANVLTF. In DNA form, the CDR3 reads TGTGCCTGGAGAAAATACGGGACAGGGGGCGCCGAGGGGTCTGGGGCCAACGTCCTGACTTTC.

The chain combines TRBV5-1 with TRBJ1-5; D gene uncertain. Per germline, CDR1 SGHRS and CDR2 YFSETQ. The CDR3 consists of 13 residues. V lost 2 bases and J lost 5, with 8 bases in between. The CDR3 spells CASSFEGDQPQHF. The CDR3 bases are TGCGCCAGCAGCTTCGAGGGTGATCAGCCCCAGCATTTT.

The CDR3 DNA sequence: TGCAGCGTTCCATTGGGCCCGAACACCGGGGAGCTGTTTTTT. Translated, it gives CSVPLGPNTGELFF. This sequence joins TRBV29-1 and TRBJ2-2; D not resolved. The germline V gene encodes CDR1 SQVTM and CDR2 ANQGSEA. The CDR3 length is 14 residues. Trimming took 5 bases from V and 0 from J, leaving 10 bases between them.

V gene TRBV14 combines with J gene TRBJ2-2; D is ambiguous. This CDR3 is built from 14 residues. The germline CDR1 and CDR2 sequences are SGHDN and FVKESK. Between the trimmed V and J ends, which lost 1 base and 1 base, there was a span of 4 bases. The CDR3 DNA reads as TGTGCCAGCAGCCAAGTACTGAACACCGGGGAGCTGTTTTTT. Translated, it gives CASSQVLNTGELFF.

This clone was observed a handful of times. The germline gene is not matched at one end of the junction; a read error may be the cause. The chain employs TRBV28 and TRBJ1-1; D is perhaps TRBD1 (6 bases). Germline CDR1 is MDHEN and CDR2 is SYDVKM. The CDR3 contains 9 residues. Written as DNA, the CDR3 is TGTGCCAGCGGCCGGGACACCCTCTTT. As protein: CASGRDTLF.